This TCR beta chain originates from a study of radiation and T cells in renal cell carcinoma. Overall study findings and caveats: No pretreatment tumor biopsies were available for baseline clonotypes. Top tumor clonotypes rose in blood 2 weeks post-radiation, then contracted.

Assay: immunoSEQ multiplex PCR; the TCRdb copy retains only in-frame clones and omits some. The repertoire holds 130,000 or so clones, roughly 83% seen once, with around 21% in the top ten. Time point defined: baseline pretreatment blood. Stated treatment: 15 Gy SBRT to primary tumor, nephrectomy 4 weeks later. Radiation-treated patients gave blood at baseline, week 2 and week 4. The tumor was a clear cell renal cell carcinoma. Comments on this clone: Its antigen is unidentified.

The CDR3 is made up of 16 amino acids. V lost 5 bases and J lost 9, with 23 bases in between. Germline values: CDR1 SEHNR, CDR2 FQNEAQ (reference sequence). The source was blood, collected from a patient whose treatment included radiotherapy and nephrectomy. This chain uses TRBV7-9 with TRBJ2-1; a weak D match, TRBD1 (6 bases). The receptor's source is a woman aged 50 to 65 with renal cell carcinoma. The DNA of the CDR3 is TGTGCCAGCAGCCCCCGGTCGGAACAGGGTTGGGCTGAGCAGTTCTTC. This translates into CASSPRSEQGWAEQFF.